This passage covers 17 T cell receptor beta chains from one sample sequenced in a study of monozygotic twins with inflammatory bowel disease. TCRdb reanalyzed the 5' RACE reads and collapses them to one entry per CDR3 protein, without DNA. The table for this sample gives 210,000 or so distinct CDR3 sequences. Specimen: blood. These receptors came from a human donor with ulcerative colitis or Crohn's disease, or a healthy co-twin of an affected twin (not recorded which).

The chain's CDR3 is CASSPGDSYGYTF. This rearrangement joins TRBV6-5 to TRBJ1-2; with no DNA, the TCRdb D assignment of TRBD1 cannot be verified. Germline V gives CDR1 MNHEY, CDR2 SVGAGI. This CDR3 contains 13 residues.

The chain joins TRBV30 to TRBJ2-3; TCRdb returns TRBD1, unconfirmable since there is no DNA. Germline V gene lookup returns CDR1 GTSNPN and CDR2 SVGIG (reference sequence). The CDR3 totals 16 residues. CDR3 residues: CAWSYGGGIYTDTQYF.

The CDR3: CASSLVSATEAFF. The genes are TRBV5-1 and TRBJ1-1. Germline CDR1 is SGHRS and CDR2 is YFSETQ. This CDR3 has 13 residues.

This rearrangement joins TRBV5-4 to TRBJ2-1; the TCRdb call, TRBD2, lacks DNA for checking. The CDR3 sequence is 14 residues long. Germline V CDR1 and CDR2: SGHNT, YYREEE (reference sequence). The chain's CDR3 is CASGSGRNRNEQLF. Drawing the rest from reference TRBV5-4 and TRBJ2-1, the complete variable domain is ETGVTQSPTHLIKTRGQQVTLRCSSQSGHNTVSWYQQALGQGPQFIFQYYREEENGRGNFPPRFSGLQFPNYSSELNVNALELDDSALYLCASGSGRNRNEQLFGPGTRLTVL.

The V call is TRBV14, the J call TRBJ1-2; with no DNA, the TCRdb D assignment of TRBD1 cannot be verified. This CDR3 comprises 17 residues. CDR1 SGHDN and CDR2 FVKESK come from the germline V gene. CDR3 loop: CASSRGQAVATNYGYTF.

The chain carries TRBV2 and TRBJ1-1; there is no DNA to check the TCRdb D call of TRBD1. Germline V lookup: CDR1 SNHLY, CDR2 FYNNEI. The length of the CDR3 is 12 residues. The CDR3 reads CASSRGVTEAFF. The variable domain in full, completed from reference TRBV2 and TRBJ1-1, reads EPEVTQTPSHQVTQMGQEVILRCVPISNHLYFYWYRQILGQKVEFLVSFYNNEISEKSEIFDDQFSVERPDGSNFTLKIRSTKLEDSAMYFCASSRGVTEAFFGQGTRLTVV.

The gene calls are TRBV7-9 and TRBJ2-7; TCRdb gives TRBD1 as the D gene, but with no DNA this cannot be confirmed. CDR3 size: 14 residues. In germline, CDR1 is SEHNR, CDR2 FQNEAQ (reference sequence). CDR3 sequence: CASSTGTALYEQYF. Full variable domain (remainder filled in from reference TRBV7-9 and TRBJ2-7): DTGVSQNPRHKITKRGQNVTFRCDPISEHNRLYWYRQTLGQGPEFLTYFQNEAQLEKSRLLSDRFSAERPKGSFSTLEIQRTEQGDSAMYLCASSTGTALYEQYFGPGTRLTVT.

The V call is TRBV6-5, the J call TRBJ2-3; the TCRdb D gene call, TRBD2, has no DNA to confirm it. CDR1 and CDR2 from the germline V gene are MNHEY and SVGAGI. There are 16 residues in the CDR3. The CDR3 sequence is CASSYSRSTGTDTQYF.

The chain's CDR3 is CASSQGTSGNTIYF. The gene calls are TRBV3-1 and TRBJ1-3. The CDR3 runs 14 residues. Germline assignment: CDR1 LGHDT and CDR2 YNNKEL (reference sequence). Looking up the rest from reference TRBV3-1 and TRBJ1-3 gives the full variable domain: DTAVSQTPKYLVTQMGNDKSIKCEQNLGHDTMYWYKQDSKKFLKIMFSYNNKELIINETVPNRFSPKSPDKAHLNLHINSLELGDSAVYFCASSQGTSGNTIYFGEGSWLTVV.

The chain is built from TRBV10-3 and TRBJ2-7; the TCRdb call, TRBD1, lacks DNA for checking. The CDR3 is made up of 13 amino acids. CDR1 and CDR2 (germline): ENHRY, SYGVKD. The chain's CDR3 is CATGQGDSYEQYF.

The rearrangement links TRBV20-1 to TRBJ1-4; the TRBD1 assignment by TCRdb is unverifiable without DNA. The CDR3 covers 13 residues. CDR1 and CDR2 from the germline V gene are DFQATT and SNEGSKA (reference sequence). The CDR3 protein is CSARDSPNEKLFF.

V and J are TRBV7-6 and TRBJ1-1. This CDR3 contains 15 residues. The germline V gene has CDR1 SGHVS and CDR2 FNYEAQ. The CDR3 reads CASSLSGTLNTEAFF.

The rearrangement joins TRBV11-2 to TRBJ1-3. Germline loops: CDR1 SGHAT, CDR2 FQNNGV. This CDR3 spans 16 amino acids. The CDR3 sequence is CASSLARRGSGNTIYF.

CDR3 amino acids: CASSLFTTDTQYF. The chain carries TRBV7-3 and TRBJ2-3. The CDR3 length is 13 residues. Germline CDR1 is SGHTA and CDR2 is FQGTGA.

This chain uses TRBV6-5 with TRBJ2-7; the D call from TCRdb, TRBD1, cannot be confirmed without DNA. This CDR3 contains 14 residues. Germline CDR1 and CDR2: MNHEY and SVGAGI. The CDR3 spells CASSYVGGGNEQYF.

The gene calls are TRBV20-1 and TRBJ2-7; as DNA is missing, the TRBD2 call by TCRdb cannot be tested. CDR1 DFQATT and CDR2 SNEGSKA come from the germline V gene (reference sequence). The CDR3 length is 14 residues. CDR3: CSARKGGLSYEQYF.

The gene calls are TRBV21-1 and TRBJ2-7; TCRdb indicates TRBD1, and absent DNA this call remains unverified. TRBV21-1 is given as a pseudogene. The CDR3 spans 17 residues. This CDR3 reads CASNSGGRSNRFYEQYF.